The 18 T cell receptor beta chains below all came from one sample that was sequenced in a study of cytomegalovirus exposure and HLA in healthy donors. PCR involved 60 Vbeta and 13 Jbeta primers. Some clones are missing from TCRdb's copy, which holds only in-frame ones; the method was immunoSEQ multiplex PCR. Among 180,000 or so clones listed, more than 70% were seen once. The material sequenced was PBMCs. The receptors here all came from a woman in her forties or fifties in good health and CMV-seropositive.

CDR3: CASSIDRGSTQPQHF. In DNA form, the CDR3 reads TGTGCCAGTAGTATAGACAGGGGGAGTACTCAGCCCCAGCATTTT. The chain combines TRBV19 with TRBJ1-5, with TRBD1 matching 7 bases. The CDR3 covers 15 residues. Germline lookup yields CDR1 LNHDA and CDR2 SQIVND (reference sequence). Trimming removed 0 bases from V and 6 bases from J; junction bases left unmatched: 5. The entire variable domain, with the rest obtained from reference TRBV19 and TRBJ1-5, is as follows: DGGITQSPKYLFRKEGQNVTLSCEQNLNHDAMYWYRQDPGQGLRLIYYSQIVNDFQKGDIAEGYSVSREKKESFPLTVTSAQKNPTAFYLCASSIDRGSTQPQHFGDGTRLSIL.

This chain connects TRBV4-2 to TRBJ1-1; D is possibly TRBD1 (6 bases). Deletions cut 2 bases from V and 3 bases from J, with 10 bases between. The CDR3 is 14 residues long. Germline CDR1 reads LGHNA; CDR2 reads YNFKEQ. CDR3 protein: CASSQSGGDTEAFF. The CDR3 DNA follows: TGTGCCAGCAGCCAATCGGGGGGCGACACTGAAGCTTTCTTT.

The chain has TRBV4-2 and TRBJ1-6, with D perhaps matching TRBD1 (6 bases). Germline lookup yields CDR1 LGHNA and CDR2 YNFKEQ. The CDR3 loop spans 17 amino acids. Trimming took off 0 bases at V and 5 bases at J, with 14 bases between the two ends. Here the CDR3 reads CASSQEPTGLHNSPLHF. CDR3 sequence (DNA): TGTGCCAGCAGCCAAGAACCCACAGGGTTGCATAATTCACCCCTCCACTTT.

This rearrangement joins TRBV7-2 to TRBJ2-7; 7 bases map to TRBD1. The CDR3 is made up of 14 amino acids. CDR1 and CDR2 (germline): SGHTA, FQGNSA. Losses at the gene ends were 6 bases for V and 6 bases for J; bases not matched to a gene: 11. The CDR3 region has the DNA TGTGCCAGCAGGCCTCTACAGGGGTCAAGCGAGCAGTACTTC. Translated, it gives CASRPLQGSSEQYF.

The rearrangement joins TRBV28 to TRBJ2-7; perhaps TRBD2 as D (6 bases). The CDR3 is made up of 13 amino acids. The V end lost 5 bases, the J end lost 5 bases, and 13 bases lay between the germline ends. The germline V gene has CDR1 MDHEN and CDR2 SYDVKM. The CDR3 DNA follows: TGTGCCAGCAGTCCCTCGGGGGTCCACGAGCAGTACTTC. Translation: CASSPSGVHEQYF.

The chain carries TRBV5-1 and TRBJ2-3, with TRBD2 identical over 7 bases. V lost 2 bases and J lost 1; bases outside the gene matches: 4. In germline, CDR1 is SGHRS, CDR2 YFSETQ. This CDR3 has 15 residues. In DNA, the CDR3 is TGCGCCAGCAGCTTTGGACTAGACCGCACAGATACGCAGTATTTT. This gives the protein CASSFGLDRTDTQYF.

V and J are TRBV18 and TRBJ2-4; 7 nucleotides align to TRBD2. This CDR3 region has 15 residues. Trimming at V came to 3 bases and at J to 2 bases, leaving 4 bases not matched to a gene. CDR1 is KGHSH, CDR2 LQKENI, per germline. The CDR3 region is CASSPPGLSKNIQYF. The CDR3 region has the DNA TGTGCCAGCTCACCTCCGGGACTATCCAAAAACATTCAGTACTTC.

The CDR3 DNA follows: TGTGCCAGCAGCTTAGACGGACTAGCGGCCGAAGAGACCCAGTACTTC. Amino acid sequence: CASSLDGLAAEETQYF. V is TRBV7-2 and J is TRBJ2-5, with 10 bases identical to TRBD2. There are 16 residues in the CDR3. Germline CDR1 is SGHTA and CDR2 is FQGNSA. Unmatched junction bases numbered 5, after V lost 1 base and J lost 3 bases. Variable domain in full (rest from reference TRBV7-2 and TRBJ2-5): GAGVSQSPSNKVTEKGKDVELRCDPISGHTALYWYRQSLGQGLEFLIYFQGNSAPDKSGLPSDRFSAERTGGSVSTLTIQRTQQEDSAVYLCASSLDGLAAEETQYFGPGTRLLVL.

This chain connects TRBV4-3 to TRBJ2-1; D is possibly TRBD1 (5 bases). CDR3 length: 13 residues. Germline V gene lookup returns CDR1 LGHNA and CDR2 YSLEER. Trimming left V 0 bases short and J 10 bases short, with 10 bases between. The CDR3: CASSQEPGREQFF. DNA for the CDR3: TGCGCCAGCAGCCAAGAACCAGGGCGAGAGCAGTTCTTC.

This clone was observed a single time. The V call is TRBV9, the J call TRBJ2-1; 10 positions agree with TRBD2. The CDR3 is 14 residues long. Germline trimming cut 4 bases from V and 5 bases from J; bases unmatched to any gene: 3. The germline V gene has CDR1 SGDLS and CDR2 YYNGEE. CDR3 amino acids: CASSYSGGDNEQFF. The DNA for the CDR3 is TGTGCCAGCAGCTACAGCGGGGGGGACAATGAGCAGTTCTTC.

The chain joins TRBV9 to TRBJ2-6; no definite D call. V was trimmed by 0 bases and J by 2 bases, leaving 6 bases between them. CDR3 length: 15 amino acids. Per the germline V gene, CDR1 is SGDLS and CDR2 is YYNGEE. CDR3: CASSVELAGANVLTF. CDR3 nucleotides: TGTGCCAGCAGCGTAGAACTGGCTGGGGCCAACGTCCTGACTTTC.

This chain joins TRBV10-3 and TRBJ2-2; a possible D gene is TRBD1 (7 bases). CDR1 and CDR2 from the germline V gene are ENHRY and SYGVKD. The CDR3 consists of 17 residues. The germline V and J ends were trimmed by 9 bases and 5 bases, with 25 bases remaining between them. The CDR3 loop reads CAMRGPASTTGTGELFF. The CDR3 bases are TGTGCCATGCGGGGTCCAGCGTCAACGACAGGGACCGGGGAGCTGTTTTTT.

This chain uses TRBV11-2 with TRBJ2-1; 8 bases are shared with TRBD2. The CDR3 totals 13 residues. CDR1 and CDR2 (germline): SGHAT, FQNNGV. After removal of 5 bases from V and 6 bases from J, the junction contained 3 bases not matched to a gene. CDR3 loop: CASSQGLVNEQFF. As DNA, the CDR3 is TGTGCCAGCAGCCAGGGACTAGTCAATGAGCAGTTCTTC.

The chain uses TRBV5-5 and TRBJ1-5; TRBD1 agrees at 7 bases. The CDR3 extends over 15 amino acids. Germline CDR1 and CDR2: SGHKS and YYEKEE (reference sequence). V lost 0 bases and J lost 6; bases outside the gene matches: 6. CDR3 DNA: TGTGCCAGCAGCTTGGACCTCAACAGGGGTCAGCCCCAGCATTTT. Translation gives CASSLDLNRGQPQHF.

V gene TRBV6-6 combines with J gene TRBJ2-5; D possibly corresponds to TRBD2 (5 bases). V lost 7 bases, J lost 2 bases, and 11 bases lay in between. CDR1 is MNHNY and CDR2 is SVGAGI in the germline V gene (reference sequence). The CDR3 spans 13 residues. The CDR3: CASTNEGQETQYF. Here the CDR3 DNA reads TGTGCCAGCACAAATGAGGGACAAGAGACCCAGTACTTC.

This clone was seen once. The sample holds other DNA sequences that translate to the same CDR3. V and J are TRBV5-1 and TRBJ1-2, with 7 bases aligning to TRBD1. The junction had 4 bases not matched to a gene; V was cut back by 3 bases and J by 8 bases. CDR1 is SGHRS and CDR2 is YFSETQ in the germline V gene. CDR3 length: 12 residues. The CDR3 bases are TGCGCCAGCAGCTCGACAGGGTACGGCTACACCTTC. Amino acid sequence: CASSSTGYGYTF.

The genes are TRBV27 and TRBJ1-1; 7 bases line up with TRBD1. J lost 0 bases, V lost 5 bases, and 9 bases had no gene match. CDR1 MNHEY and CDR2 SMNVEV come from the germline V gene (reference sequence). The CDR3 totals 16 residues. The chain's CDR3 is CASSPVYGTVNTEAFF. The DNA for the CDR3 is TGTGCCAGCAGTCCAGTTTACGGGACAGTGAACACTGAAGCTTTCTTT.

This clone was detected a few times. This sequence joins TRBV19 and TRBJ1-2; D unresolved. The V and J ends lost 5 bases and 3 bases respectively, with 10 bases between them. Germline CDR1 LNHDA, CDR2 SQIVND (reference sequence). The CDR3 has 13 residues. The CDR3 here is CASSSARYYGYTF. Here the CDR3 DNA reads TGTGCCAGTAGTTCCGCGAGATACTATGGCTACACCTTC.